The 24 T cell receptor beta chains given below trace back to one sample, sequenced in a study of Tregs in tolerant kidney transplant recipients. Repertoires were generated with immunoSEQ multiplex PCR, while TCRdb's copy carries only in-frame clones and drops some. The data hold tens of thousands of clones, with around nine tenths observed a single time. Sequenced material: CD8+ T cells from blood. These receptors originate from a human donor in good health.

A single count supports this clone. V is TRBV4-1 and J is TRBJ2-5; D might be TRBD1 (6 bases). The CDR3 length is 14 residues. Germline-derived CDR1 and CDR2 are MGHRA and YSYEKL. V was clipped by 4 bases and J by 5 bases, with 14 bases between them. The DNA of the CDR3 is TGCGCCAGCAGCCGCCTGACAGGTTGGGAGACCCAGTACTTC. Protein: CASSRLTGWETQYF.

The rearrangement links TRBV5-4 to TRBJ2-2, with a tentative D call TRBD2 (6 bases). Germline V gene sequence: CDR1 SGHNT, CDR2 YYREEE (reference sequence). The CDR3 extends over 14 amino acids. V dropped 7 bases and J dropped 2 bases, with 12 bases sitting between them. CDR3 sequence reads: CASRGTFNTGELFF. The CDR3 coding sequence is TGTGCCAGCCGCGGGACTTTTAACACCGGGGAGCTGTTTTTT.

This clone is termed medium-sized. J is TRBJ2-4 and V is TRBV1; TRBD1, the table's D call, lacks a check against the DNA. TRBV1 is tagged as a pseudogene. CDR3 length: 14 residues. In DNA form, the CDR3 reads TGCACCAGCAGCCAAGACAGGGCCAAAAACATTCAGTACTTC. It yields the protein CTSSQDRAKNIQYF.

The rearrangement uses TRBV29-1 and TRBJ2-3; 15 nucleotides match TRBD2. The CDR3 extends over 16 amino acids. The ends lost 6 bases at V and 3 bases at J; junction bases unmatched: 7. CDR1 is SQVTM, CDR2 ANQGSEA, per germline. The CDR3 region has the DNA TGCAGCGTCCTAAGGACTAGCGGGGGGGCAACAGATACGCAGTATTTT. Residues: CSVLRTSGGATDTQYF.

J is TRBJ2-1 and V is TRBV11-2; D is tentatively TRBD1 or TRBD2 (5 bases each). The CDR3 extends over 16 amino acids. The V gene's germline CDR1 is SGHAT and CDR2 FQNNGV. V was cut by 0 bases and J by 2 bases, with 11 bases left in between. Written as DNA, the CDR3 is TGTGCCAGCAGCTTAGAACCGGGACCCACCTACAATGAGCAGTTCTTC. It yields the protein CASSLEPGPTYNEQFF.

The chain links TRBV27 to TRBJ2-3; the D gene is possibly TRBD1 (5 bases). V gave up 6 bases and J gave up 6 bases, with 16 bases separating them. From germline, CDR1 is MNHEY and CDR2 SMNVEV (reference sequence). CDR3 length: 14 amino acids. This chain's CDR3 is CASRSRVLGDTQYF. The CDR3 DNA is TGTGCCAGCAGATCCAGGGTATTGGGGGATACGCAGTATTTT.

The rearrangement links TRBV2 to TRBJ2-2, with 8 bases that match TRBD2. The germline V gene has CDR1 SNHLY and CDR2 FYNNEI. V was clipped by 2 bases and J by 0 bases; unmatched bases: 5. The CDR3 is made up of 17 amino acids. The CDR3 DNA reads as TGTGCCAGCAGTGAAAGCGGGGGACGCCCGAACACCGGGGAGCTGTTTTTT. Encoded protein: CASSESGGRPNTGELFF.

The chain links TRBV4-1 to TRBJ2-1, with a possible D match to TRBD2 (6 bases). Trimming pared 4 bases from V and 7 bases from J, leaving 14 bases between. CDR1 and CDR2 from the germline V gene are MGHRA and YSYEKL. The CDR3 totals 14 residues. CDR3 nucleotides: TGCGCCAGCAGCCGTAGTCCGGGGGATAATGAGCAGTTCTTC. This gives the protein CASSRSPGDNEQFF.

This clone was observed a few times. Other DNA sequences in the same sample also yield this CDR3. The V call is TRBV27, the J call TRBJ1-5; the D gene is possibly TRBD1 (5 bases). Looked up from germline, CDR1 is MNHEY and CDR2 is SMNVEV (reference sequence). Trimming stripped 4 bases from V and 3 bases from J, with 10 bases between. CDR3 size: 14 residues. CDR3 in DNA: TGTGCCAGCAGTTATGGGGCAGACAATCAGCCCCAGCATTTT. Translation gives CASSYGADNQPQHF.

The rearrangement joins TRBV9 to TRBJ2-7, with 9 nucleotides matching TRBD1. V dropped 4 bases and J dropped 5; count of bases not matched to a gene: 10. This CDR3 is 15 amino acids long. CDR1 and CDR2 from the germline V gene are SGDLS and YYNGEE. This chain's CDR3 is CASSPAAGQGNEQYF. CDR3 nucleotides: TGTGCCAGCAGCCCTGCCGCGGGACAGGGTAACGAGCAGTACTTC.

A single count supports this clone. The chain combines TRBV5-5 with TRBJ2-3; D not certain. The CDR3 spans 15 residues. CDR1 is SGHKS, CDR2 YYEKEE, per germline (reference sequence). Trimming shortened V by 2 bases and J by 0 bases, and 10 bases separated the two germline ends. The CDR3 nucleotides are TGTGCCAGCAGCTTCGGGCTAAAGAGCACAGATACGCAGTATTTT. It translates to CASSFGLKSTDTQYF.

The genes are TRBV30 and TRBJ2-7; D not resolved. The V gene lost 2 bases and the J gene lost 7 bases, with 9 bases spanning the gap. Germline CDR1 GTSNPN, CDR2 SVGIG (reference sequence). The CDR3 contains 11 residues. The CDR3: CAWSLNLEQYF. The CDR3 coding sequence is TGTGCCTGGAGTCTAAACTTGGAGCAGTACTTC.

The gene calls are TRBV19 and TRBJ2-1, with 9 nucleotides matching TRBD2. The germline V gene encodes CDR1 LNHDA and CDR2 SQIVND (reference sequence). Losses at the gene ends were 3 bases for V and 4 bases for J; bases not matched to a gene: 1. The CDR3 runs to 14 residues. This chain's CDR3 is CASSMSGGYNEQFF. In DNA form, the CDR3 reads TGTGCCAGTAGTATGAGCGGGGGGTACAATGAGCAGTTCTTC.

The chain couples TRBV7-9 to TRBJ1-5; D ambiguous. The CDR3 has 16 residues. Trimming cost V 5 bases and J 0 bases, with 14 bases left between them. CDR1 SEHNR and CDR2 FQNEAQ come from the germline V gene (reference sequence). CDR3 in DNA: TGTGCCAGCAGCCCGGATCCTGGTTATAGCAATCAGCCCCAGCATTTT. Translation gives CASSPDPGYSNQPQHF.

V usage is TRBV7-8 and J usage is TRBJ2-7, with D perhaps matching TRBD1 or TRBD2 (5 bases each). Trimming cost V 1 base and J 2 bases, with 12 bases left between them. Germline CDR1 SGHVS, CDR2 FQNEAQ. This CDR3 contains 15 residues. CDR3 protein: CASSLVGRGAYEQYF. The CDR3 DNA reads as TGTGCCAGCAGCTTAGTGGGACGCGGCGCCTACGAGCAGTACTTC.

V is TRBV7-6 and J is TRBJ2-1; D might be TRBD1 (6 bases). Germline V gives CDR1 SGHVS, CDR2 FNYEAQ. The CDR3 has 15 residues. Trimming took 1 base from V and 5 from J, leaving 12 bases between them. The CDR3 reads CASSLEGGTNNEQFF. The CDR3 DNA is TGTGCCAGCAGCTTAGAAGGGGGAACGAACAATGAGCAGTTCTTC.

This chain joins TRBV6-5 and TRBJ1-2; 7 bases match TRBD1. The germline gives CDR1 MNHEY, CDR2 SVGAGI. J gave up 3 bases and V 0 bases, and 1 base lay outside the gene matches. The CDR3 runs 14 residues. For the CDR3, the DNA is TGTGCCAGCAGTTACTCCGACAGGGACTATGGCTACACCTTC. Protein product: CASSYSDRDYGYTF.

This rearrangement joins TRBV27 to TRBJ1-6, with D possibly matching TRBD1 (5 bases). Trimming removed 6 bases from V and 6 bases from J, with 12 bases in between. Germline assignment: CDR1 MNHEY and CDR2 SMNVEV (reference sequence). The length of the CDR3 is 14 residues. For the CDR3, the DNA is TGTGCCAGCAGGCCCGGGACGGTTAATTCACCCCTCCACTTT. Residues: CASRPGTVNSPLHF.

The sample holds a few counts of this clone. V gene TRBV9 combines with J gene TRBJ1-1; D perhaps matches TRBD1 (6 bases). This CDR3 comprises 15 residues. Between the trimmed V and J ends, which lost 3 bases and 1 base, there was a span of 13 bases. Germline V gene data show CDR1 as SGDLS and CDR2 as YYNGEE. The CDR3 bases are TGTGCCAGCAGCGAGGGGGACGTCACGAACACTGAAGCTTTCTTT. Translation: CASSEGDVTNTEAFF. The full variable domain, in which reference TRBV9 and TRBJ1-1 provide the parts outside the CDR3, is DSGVTQTPKHLITATGQRVTLRCSPRSGDLSVYWYQQSLDQGLQFLIQYYNGEERAKGNILERFSAQQFPDLHSELNLSSLELGDSALYFCASSEGDVTNTEAFFGQGTRLTVV.

The chain is built from TRBV6-5 and TRBJ1-3, with unresolved D. Germline loops: CDR1 MNHEY, CDR2 SVGAGI. Trimming stripped 6 bases from V and 1 base from J, with 7 bases between. This CDR3 has 13 residues. CDR3 sequence reads: CASSLGSGNTIYF. The CDR3 nucleotides read TGTGCCAGCAGCCTCGGGTCTGGAAACACCATATATTTT.

The chain recombines TRBV11-2 with TRBJ2-7; 10 nucleotides match TRBD1. CDR1 and CDR2 (germline): SGHAT, FQNNGV. The CDR3 runs to 14 residues. The V gene end was trimmed by 4 bases and the J gene end by 4 bases; junction bases not matched to a gene: 4. CDR3 residues: CASSWDRGDYEQYF. The CDR3 DNA follows: TGTGCCAGCAGCTGGGACAGGGGAGATTACGAGCAGTACTTC.

V is TRBV19 and J is TRBJ2-5; unclear D gene. This CDR3 is 14 amino acids long. From germline, CDR1 is LNHDA and CDR2 SQIVND (reference sequence). Trimming removed 1 base at V and 1 base at J, with 7 bases between. CDR3 sequence (DNA): TGTGCCAGTAGTATAGGGCGCATCCAAGAGACCCAGTACTTC. Translating gives CASSIGRIQETQYF.

The chain has TRBV9 and TRBJ1-1; TRBD1 is a possible D gene (6 bases). Per the germline V gene, CDR1 is SGDLS and CDR2 is YYNGEE. Trimming cost V 3 bases and J 1 base, with 16 bases left between them. The CDR3 runs to 16 residues. This CDR3 is CASSDDPGTPNTEAFF. CDR3 DNA: TGTGCCAGCAGCGACGACCCCGGGACACCGAACACTGAAGCTTTCTTT.

The chain is built from TRBV7-9 and TRBJ2-7; no reliable D call. CDR1 and CDR2 (germline): SEHNR, FQNEAQ (reference sequence). The CDR3 loop spans 10 amino acids. Between the trimmed V and J ends, which lost 6 bases and 7 bases, there was a span of 7 bases. The CDR3, as DNA: TGTGCCAGCAGTGCCGCGGAGCAGTACTTC. Translation: CASSAAEQYF.